This is a list of T cell receptor beta chains from one sample in a study of T cells in Graves' hyperthyroidism and ophthalmopathy. TCRdb fed the multiplex PCR reads into MiXCR, producing one record per CDR3 protein. Among about 420,000 distinct CDR3 sequences listed, roughly an eighth were seen once. Sequencing input: blood. The receptors derive from a woman aged 18-29 years with Graves' hyperthyroidism. The CDR3 runs from the conserved cysteine through the conserved F or W. The D gene is left open where the match is weak. Rows may omit the clone size; those that give it use once, few, many or a size class.

J gene,V gene,D gene,clone size,CDR3 DNA,CDR3 protein
TRBJ2-7,TRBV27,TRBD1,many,TGTGCCAGCAGTAAGGGACAGGGGGCTTTTCCCTACGAGCAGTACTTC,CASSKGQGAFPYEQYF
TRBJ2-1,TRBV7-3,NA,once,TGTGCCAGCAGCTTAGCGGGAAAACAGGGACCTCGCTCCTACAATGAGCAGTTCTTC,CASSLAGKQGPRSYNEQFF
TRBJ2-3,TRBV5-8,NA,few,TGTGCCAGCAGGCGGACTCTGGATACGCAGTATTTT,CASRRTLDTQYF
TRBJ2-7,TRBV6-1,NA,few,TGTGCCAGCAGTCCGGGCCGGGACTGCTCCTACGAGCAGTACTTC,CASSPGRDCSYEQYF
TRBJ1-1,TRBV19,NA,NA,TGTGCCAGTAGTATATTTACAGCCATCAACACTGAAGCTTTCTTT,CASSIFTAINTEAFF
TRBJ2-1,TRBV6-5,NA,many,TGTGCCAGCAGTTACTCGGGGGCAGGGTCCTACAATGAGCAGTTCTTC,CASSYSGAGSYNEQFF
TRBJ1-2,TRBV24-1,NA,NA,TGTGCCACCAGTGATTTGCGGGCAAATGGCTACACCTTC,CATSDLRANGYTF
TRBJ2-3,TRBV5-1,NA,many,TGCGCCAGCAGCTTAGGGGGAGTAGGCACAGATACGCAGTATTTT,CASSLGGVGTDTQYF
TRBJ2-3,TRBV30,NA,many,TGTGCCTGGACCCGGGAGAACACAGATACGCAGTATTTT,CAWTRENTDTQYF
TRBJ2-1,TRBV5-1,NA,NA,TGCGCCAGCAGCTTGGAGTTTAGCGGAACCTACAATGAGCAGTTCTTC,CASSLEFSGTYNEQFF
TRBJ1-4,TRBV6-1,TRBD1,many,TGTGCCAGCCTGGGCGGGACAGGGACAAGCGTATATGAAAAACTGTTTTTT,CASLGGTGTSVYEKLFF
TRBJ2-7,TRBV7-9,NA,many,TGTGCCAGCAGCTTTGGGGAGACGACCGCCTACGAGCAGTACTTC,CASSFGETTAYEQYF
TRBJ2-7,TRBV11-2,NA,many,TGTGCCAGCAGCTTAGAAGGGAGGCACACCTCCTACGAGCAGTACTTC,CASSLEGRHTSYEQYF
TRBJ2-7,TRBV18,NA,NA,TGTGCCAGCTCACCACATCCCGGGGGCGAGCAGTACTTC,CASSPHPGGEQYF
TRBJ2-7,TRBV29-1,TRBD1,NA,TGCAGCGTTGTTTACCTTAATGGGGACAGGGGCTACGAGCAGTACTTC,CSVVYLNGDRGYEQYF
TRBJ2-5,TRBV28,NA,NA,TGTGCCAACAGTTTATTGTCCGGGGGAGAGACCCAGTACTTC,CANSLLSGGETQYF
TRBJ2-2,TRBV7-3,TRBD2,NA,TGTGCCAGCAGCTCTAGCGGGAGCACCGGGGAGCTGTTTTTT,CASSSSGSTGELFF
TRBJ2-7,TRBV7-2,TRBD2,many,TGTGCCAGCAGCCCACGGACTAGCGGATACGAGCAGTACTTC,CASSPRTSGYEQYF
TRBJ2-4,TRBV2,NA,many,TGTGCCAGCAAGAATGAGGCCAAAAACATTCAGTACTTC,CASKNEAKNIQYF
TRBJ2-5,TRBV28,TRBD2,many,TGTGCCAGCAGAAGAGCGGGAGGAGAGACCCAGTACTTC,CASRRAGGETQYF
TRBJ2-7,TRBV28,TRBD1,many,TGTGCCAGCAGTTTGAAGAGGGACAGGGAATCCCCCTACGAGCAGTACTTC,CASSLKRDRESPYEQYF
TRBJ2-2,TRBV2,TRBD2,many,TGTGCCAGCAGGAAGCTAGCGGGGGGCACCGGGGAGCTGTTTTTT,CASRKLAGGTGELFF